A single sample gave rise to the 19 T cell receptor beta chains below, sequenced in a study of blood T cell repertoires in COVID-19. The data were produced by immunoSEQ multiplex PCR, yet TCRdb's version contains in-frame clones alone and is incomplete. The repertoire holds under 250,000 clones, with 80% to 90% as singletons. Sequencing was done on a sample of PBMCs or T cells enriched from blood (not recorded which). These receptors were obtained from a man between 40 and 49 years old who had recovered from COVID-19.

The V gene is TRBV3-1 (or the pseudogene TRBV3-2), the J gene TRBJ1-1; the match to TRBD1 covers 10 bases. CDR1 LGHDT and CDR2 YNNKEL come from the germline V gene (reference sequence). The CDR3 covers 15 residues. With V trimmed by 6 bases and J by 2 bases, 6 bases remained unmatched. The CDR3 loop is CASRLGQGDNTEAFF. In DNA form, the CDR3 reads TGTGCCAGCAGACTTGGACAGGGGGACAACACTGAAGCTTTCTTT.

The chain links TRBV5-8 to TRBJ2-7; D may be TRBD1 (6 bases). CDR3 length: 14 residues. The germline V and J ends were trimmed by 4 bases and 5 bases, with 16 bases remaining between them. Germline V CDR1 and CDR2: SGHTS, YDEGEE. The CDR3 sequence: CASSHGGPRDEQYF. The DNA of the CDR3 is TGTGCCAGCAGCCATGGGGGCCCTAGGGACGAGCAGTACTTC.

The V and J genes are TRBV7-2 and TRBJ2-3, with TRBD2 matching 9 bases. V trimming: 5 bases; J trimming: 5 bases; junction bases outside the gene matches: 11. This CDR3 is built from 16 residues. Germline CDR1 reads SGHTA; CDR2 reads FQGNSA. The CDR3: CASSLGGGAYGDTQYF. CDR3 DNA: TGTGCCAGCAGCCTTGGCGGGGGGGCGTATGGAGATACGCAGTATTTT.

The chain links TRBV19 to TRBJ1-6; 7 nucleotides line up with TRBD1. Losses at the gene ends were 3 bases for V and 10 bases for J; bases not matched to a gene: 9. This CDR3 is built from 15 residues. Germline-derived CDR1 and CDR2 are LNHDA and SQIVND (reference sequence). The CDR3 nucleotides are TGTGCCAGTAGTATCCCGACAGGGAGTAGATCACCCCTCCACTTT. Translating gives CASSIPTGSRSPLHF. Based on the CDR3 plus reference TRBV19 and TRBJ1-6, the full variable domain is DGGITQSPKYLFRKEGQNVTLSCEQNLNHDAMYWYRQDPGQGLRLIYYSQIVNDFQKGDIAEGYSVSREKKESFPLTVTSAQKNPTAFYLCASSIPTGSRSPLHFGNGTRLTVT.

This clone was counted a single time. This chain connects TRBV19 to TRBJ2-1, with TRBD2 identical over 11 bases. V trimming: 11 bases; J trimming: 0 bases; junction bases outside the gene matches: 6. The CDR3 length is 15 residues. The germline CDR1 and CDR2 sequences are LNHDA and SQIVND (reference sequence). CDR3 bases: TGTGCCGGGGTAGCGGGAGGGAGCTCCTACAATGAGCAGTTCTTC. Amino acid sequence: CAGVAGGSSYNEQFF.

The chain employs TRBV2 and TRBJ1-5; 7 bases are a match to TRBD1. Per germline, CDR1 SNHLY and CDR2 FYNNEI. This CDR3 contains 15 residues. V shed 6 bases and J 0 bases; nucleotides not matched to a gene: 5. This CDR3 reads CASSLQGSSNQPQHF. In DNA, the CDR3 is TGTGCCAGCAGCTTACAGGGGAGTAGCAATCAGCCCCAGCATTTT.

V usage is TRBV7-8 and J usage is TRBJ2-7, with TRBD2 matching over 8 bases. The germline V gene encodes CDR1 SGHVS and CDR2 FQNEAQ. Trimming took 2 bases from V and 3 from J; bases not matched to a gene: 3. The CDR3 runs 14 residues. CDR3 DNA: TGTGCCAGCAGCTTACGGGGGGGCTACTACGAGCAGTACTTC. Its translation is CASSLRGGYYEQYF.

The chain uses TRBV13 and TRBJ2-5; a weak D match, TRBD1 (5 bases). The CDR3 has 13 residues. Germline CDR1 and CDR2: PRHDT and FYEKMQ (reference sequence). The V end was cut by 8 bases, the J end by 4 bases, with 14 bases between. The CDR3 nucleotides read TGTGCCAGCGGACAAAGGGTAGGAGAGACCCAGTACTTC. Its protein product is CASGQRVGETQYF.

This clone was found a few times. The CDR3 protein is CASSPWTSGRYEQYF. In DNA form, the CDR3 reads TGTGCCAGCAGCCCCTGGACTAGCGGGCGTTACGAGCAGTACTTC. The V call is TRBV7-2, the J call TRBJ2-7; 11 positions match TRBD2. The CDR3 consists of 15 residues. Germline assignment: CDR1 SGHTA and CDR2 FQGNSA. Trimming removed 5 bases from V and 4 bases from J; junction bases left unmatched: 7.

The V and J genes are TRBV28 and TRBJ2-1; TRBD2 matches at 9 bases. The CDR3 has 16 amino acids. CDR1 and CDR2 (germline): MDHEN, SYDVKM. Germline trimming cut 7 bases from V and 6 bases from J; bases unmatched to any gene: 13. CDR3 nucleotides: TGTGCCAGCACCCTCTATGCGGGAGGGACTTGCAATGAGCAGTTCTTC. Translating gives CASTLYAGGTCNEQFF. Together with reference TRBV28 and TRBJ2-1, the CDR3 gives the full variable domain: DVKVTQSSRYLVKRTGEKVFLECVQDMDHENMFWYRQDPGLGLRLIYFSYDVKMKEKGDIPEGYSVSREKKERFSLILESASTNQTSMYLCASTLYAGGTCNEQFFGPGTRLTVL.

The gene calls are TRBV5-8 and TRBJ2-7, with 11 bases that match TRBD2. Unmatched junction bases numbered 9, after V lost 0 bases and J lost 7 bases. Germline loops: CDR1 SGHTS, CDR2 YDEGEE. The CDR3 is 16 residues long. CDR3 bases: TGTGCCAGCAGCTTGGTCCCAACTAGCGGGGGTTGGGAGCAGTACTTC. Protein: CASSLVPTSGGWEQYF. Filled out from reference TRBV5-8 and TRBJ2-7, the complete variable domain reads EAGVTQSPTHLIKTRGQQATLRCSPISGHTSVYWYQQALGLGLQFLLWYDEGEERNRGNFPPRFSGRQFPNYSSELNVNALELEDSALYLCASSLVPTSGGWEQYFGPGTRLTVT.

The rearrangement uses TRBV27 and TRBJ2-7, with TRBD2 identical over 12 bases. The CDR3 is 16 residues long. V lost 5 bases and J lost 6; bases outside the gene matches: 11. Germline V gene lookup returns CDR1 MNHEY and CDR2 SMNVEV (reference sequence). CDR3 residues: CASSPPSLAGGLEQYF. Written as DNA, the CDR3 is TGTGCCAGCAGTCCACCAAGCCTAGCGGGAGGGCTCGAGCAGTACTTC.

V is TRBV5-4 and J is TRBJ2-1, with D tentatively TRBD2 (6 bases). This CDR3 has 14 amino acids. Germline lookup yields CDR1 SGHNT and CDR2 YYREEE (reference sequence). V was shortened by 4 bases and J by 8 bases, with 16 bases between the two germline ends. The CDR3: CASSPGTPPDEQFF. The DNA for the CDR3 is TGTGCCAGCAGCCCCGGGACTCCTCCAGATGAGCAGTTCTTC.

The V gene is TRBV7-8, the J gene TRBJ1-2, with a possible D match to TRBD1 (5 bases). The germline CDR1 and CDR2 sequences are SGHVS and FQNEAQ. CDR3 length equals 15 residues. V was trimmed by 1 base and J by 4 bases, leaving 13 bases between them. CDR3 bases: TGTGCCAGCAGCTTAGTGATGGGGGGAGGCTATGGCTACACCTTC. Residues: CASSLVMGGGYGYTF. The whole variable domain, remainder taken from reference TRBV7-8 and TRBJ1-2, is GAGVSQSPRYKVAKRGQDVALRCDPISGHVSLFWYQQALGQGPEFLTYFQNEAQLDKSGLPSDRFFAERPEGSVSTLKIQRTQQEDSAVYLCASSLVMGGGYGYTFGSGTRLTVV.

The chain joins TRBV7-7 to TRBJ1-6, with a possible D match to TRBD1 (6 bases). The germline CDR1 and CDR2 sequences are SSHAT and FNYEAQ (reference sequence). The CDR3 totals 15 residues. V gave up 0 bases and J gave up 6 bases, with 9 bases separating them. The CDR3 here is CASSLAIGGNSPLHF. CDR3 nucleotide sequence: TGTGCCAGCAGCTTAGCCATAGGGGGTAATTCACCCCTCCACTTT.

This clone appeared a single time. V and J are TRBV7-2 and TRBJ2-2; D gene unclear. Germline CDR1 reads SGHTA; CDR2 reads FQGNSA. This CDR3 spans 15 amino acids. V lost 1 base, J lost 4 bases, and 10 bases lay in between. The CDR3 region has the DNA TGTGCCAGCAGCTTAGTTCCCGGTTCCACCGGGGAGCTGTTTTTT. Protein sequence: CASSLVPGSTGELFF.

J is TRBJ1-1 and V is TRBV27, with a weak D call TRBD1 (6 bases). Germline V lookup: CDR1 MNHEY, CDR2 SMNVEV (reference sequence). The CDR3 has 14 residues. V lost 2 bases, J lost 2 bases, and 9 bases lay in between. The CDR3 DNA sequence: TGTGCCAGCAGTTTAAACAGGGCCAACACTGAAGCTTTCTTT. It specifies CASSLNRANTEAFF.

Written as DNA, the CDR3 is TGTGCCAGCAGCTTGGTCACTAGCCAAGAGACCCAGTACTTC. Amino acids: CASSLVTSQETQYF. J is TRBJ2-5 and V is TRBV5-4; maybe TRBD2 (5 bases). CDR1 is SGHNT and CDR2 is YYREEE in the germline V gene (reference sequence). The CDR3 is 14 residues long. The V end lost 0 bases, the J end lost 1 base, and 7 bases lay between the germline ends.

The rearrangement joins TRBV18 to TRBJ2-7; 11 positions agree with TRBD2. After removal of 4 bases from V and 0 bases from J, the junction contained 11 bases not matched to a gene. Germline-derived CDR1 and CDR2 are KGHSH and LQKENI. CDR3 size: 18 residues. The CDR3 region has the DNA TGTGCCAGCTCACTGGAGCCTAGCGGGGGGATGAGCTCCTACGAGCAGTACTTC. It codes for CASSLEPSGGMSSYEQYF.